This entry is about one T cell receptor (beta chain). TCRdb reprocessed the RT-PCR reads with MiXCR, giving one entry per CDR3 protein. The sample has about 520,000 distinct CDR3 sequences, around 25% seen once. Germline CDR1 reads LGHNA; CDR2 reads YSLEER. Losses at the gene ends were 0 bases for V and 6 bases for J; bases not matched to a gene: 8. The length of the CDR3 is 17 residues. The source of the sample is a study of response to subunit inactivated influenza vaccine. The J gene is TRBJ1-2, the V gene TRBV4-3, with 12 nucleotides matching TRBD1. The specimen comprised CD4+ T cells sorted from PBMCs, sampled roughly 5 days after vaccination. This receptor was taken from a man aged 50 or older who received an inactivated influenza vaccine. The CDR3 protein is CASSQDWGTGGAHGYTF. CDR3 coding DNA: TGCGCCAGCAGCCAAGATTGGGGGACAGGGGGCGCCCATGGCTACACCTTC.